This TCR beta chain was recorded in a study of cytomegalovirus exposure and HLA in healthy donors. Findings and limits, study-wide: The analysis excluded some indistinguishable V segments, including TRBV6-2 and TRBV6-3. The authors confirmed in vitro that a few CMV-associated chains were specific for CMV antigens.

On this clone itself: Antigen: not known.

The PCR had 60 Vbeta and 13 Jbeta primers. Sequencing was performed with immunoSEQ multiplex PCR; in TCRdb, only in-frame clones are kept and a portion is missing. Of nearly 200,000 clones in the sample, roughly 80% are singletons; the top ten hold over 2%. When sampled, the donors appeared nominally healthy, though they likely had unrecorded immune exposures. Germline V gene sequence: CDR1 MDHEN, CDR2 SYDVKM. CDR3 length: 14 residues. V dropped 7 bases and J dropped 3; count of bases not matched to a gene: 7. The chain uses TRBV28 and TRBJ1-2; 8 bases fit TRBD1. The TCR comes from a woman in her twenties or thirties in good health and CMV-seropositive. Sample: PBMCs. The CDR3 reads CASTLGQAHYGYTF. The DNA for the CDR3 is TGTGCCAGCACCCTGGGACAGGCACACTATGGCTACACCTTC.